This is a list of T cell receptor beta chains from one sample in a study of T cell responses to AZD1222 COVID-19 vaccine. The protocol was immunoSEQ multiplex PCR, while the TCRdb copy is restricted to in-frame clones and leaves out a portion. This table has around 140,000 clones, about 92% appearing once. Sequencing used peripheral blood, obtained 28 days after the second AZD1222 dose. These receptors were collected from an adult who received the AZD1222 COVID-19 vaccine. Both conserved end residues are part of each CDR3. D genes are given only for firm matches. Clone size is stated in some rows and not others, as once, few, many or a class when expanded.

v_call	j_call	d_call	clone_size	cdr3_nt	cdr3_aa
TRBV4-2	TRBJ1-2	.	once	TGTGCCAGCAGCCGAGACAGTTGGAACTATGGCTACACCTTC	CASSRDSWNYGYTF
TRBV7-9	TRBJ1-3	.	few	TGTGCCAGCAGCGTTCTTCTCGGAAACACCATATATTTT	CASSVLLGNTIYF
TRBV5-6	TRBJ1-1	.	.	TGTGCCAGCATCGTTAAGGCGGGGGGCGGTGTAGCTTTCTTT	CASIVKAGGGVAFF
TRBV28	TRBJ1-4	.	.	TGTGCCAGCAGTTCCCTGGAGGAGTTCACTAATGAAAAACTGTTTTTT	CASSSLEEFTNEKLFF
TRBV20-1	TRBJ2-1	.	once	TGCAGTGCTAGTGGGGTCGTTAATGAGCAGTTCTTC	CSASGVVNEQFF
TRBV28	TRBJ2-7	.	.	TGTGCCAGCAGTTCGACCGGGACGGGTTACGAGCAGTACTTC	CASSSTGTGYEQYF
TRBV28	TRBJ2-7	TRBD1	.	TGTGCCAGCAGGGCGCCTCAGGGGGCCTCCGAGCAGTACTTC	CASRAPQGASEQYF
TRBV5-4	TRBJ1-6	.	.	TGTGCCAGCAGCTTTTTCGGCAGGGAAGCTTCACCCCTCCACTTT	CASSFFGREASPLHF
TRBV5-6	TRBJ1-2	.	.	TGTGCCAGCAGCTTCAGGGGCCTCCAGGGCTACACCTTC	CASSFRGLQGYTF
TRBV6-5	TRBJ1-2	.	.	TGTGCCAGCAGTTCCGGACGGATCTATGGCTACACCTTC	CASSSGRIYGYTF
TRBV18	TRBJ2-3	.	.	TGTGCCAGCTCACTAGACAACACAGATACGCAGTATTTT	CASSLDNTDTQYF
TRBV5-1	TRBJ2-7	.	once	TGCGCCAGCAGCGCCGGACTAAGCTCCTACGAGCAGTACTTC	CASSAGLSSYEQYF
TRBV10-3	TRBJ1-2	.	.	TGTGCCATCAGTGATCAAGACCGGCCAAGTGGCTACACCTTC	CAISDQDRPSGYTF
TRBV3-1/TRBV3-2	TRBJ2-7	.	.	TGTGCCAGCAGCCATTACGACAGGTACGAGCAGTACTTC	CASSHYDRYEQYF
TRBV5-6	TRBJ1-5	.	.	TGTGCCAGCAGCTGGCGACTCTCTGGGGACGATCAGCCCCAGCATTTT	CASSWRLSGDDQPQHF
TRBV6-5	TRBJ1-6	.	.	TGTGCCAGCAGTTATAGGGAGCTTGTACCCCTCCACTTT	CASSYRELVPLHF
TRBV5-4	TRBJ2-7	.	.	TGTGCCAGCAGCTTGGGCCCATCCGAAAACTACGAGCAGTACTTC	CASSLGPSENYEQYF
TRBV4-1	TRBJ1-2	TRBD1	.	TGCGCCAGCAGCCAGGCTGGACAGGTCTATGGCTACACCTTC	CASSQAGQVYGYTF
TRBV7-9	TRBJ1-5	.	.	TGTGCCAGCAGCCCCCGGGGGGGAGATCAGCCCCAGCATTTT	CASSPRGGDQPQHF
TRBV13	TRBJ1-1	.	.	TGTGCCAGCAGCCCTGGCAGCCCCGCAAACACTGAAGCTTTCTTT	CASSPGSPANTEAFF
TRBV7-9	TRBJ2-7	.	once	TGTGCCAGCAGCTCCCCCGGAGAGGACGAGCAGTACTTC	CASSSPGEDEQYF
TRBV12-3/TRBV12-4	TRBJ1-1	.	.	TGTGCCACTTGGGGTGGTCGAGGCGAAGCTTTCTTT	CATWGGRGEAFF
TRBV6-2/TRBV6-3	TRBJ2-7	TRBD1	.	TGTGCCAGCAGTTACTCCACAGGGGGCAGCGAGCAGTACTTC	CASSYSTGGSEQYF
TRBV5-1	TRBJ2-2	.	.	TGCGCCAGCAGCCTCCCCTCAGGGAACACCGGGGAGCTGTTTTTT	CASSLPSGNTGELFF
TRBV9	TRBJ1-2	.	.	TGTGCCAGCAGCTCCAGGGAGGGCTACACCTTC	CASSSREGYTF
TRBV28	TRBJ2-5	.	.	TGTGCCAGCAGTCCCACTAACATAGAGACCCAGTACTTC	CASSPTNIETQYF
TRBV27	TRBJ1-1	.	.	TGTGCCAGCAGTTTATCCCCCGGGGGCTTTGAAGCTTTCTTT	CASSLSPGGFEAFF
TRBV6-4	TRBJ1-1	.	.	TGTGCCAGCAGTGACGCTCTGGGGAAGGAGAACACTGAAGCTTTCTTT	CASSDALGKENTEAFF
TRBV28	TRBJ1-2	.	.	TGTGCCAGCAGTTTCGGCGGCAGGGGAAGAAGTGGCTACACCTTC	CASSFGGRGRSGYTF
TRBV28	TRBJ2-7	.	.	TGTGCCAGCAGTCCCTTAAACAGGGCGTCCTACGAGCAGTACTTC	CASSPLNRASYEQYF
TRBV5-1	TRBJ1-1	.	few	TGCGCCAGCAGCTTTCGAGAACTCGGACTTGGAGCTTTCTTT	CASSFRELGLGAFF
TRBV28	TRBJ2-1	.	once	TGTGCCAGCAGTCTGGACTTATACAATGAGCAGTTCTTC	CASSLDLYNEQFF
TRBV3-1/TRBV3-2	TRBJ2-1	TRBD2	.	TGTGCCAGCAGCCAAGTTCTAGCGGGTTACAATGAGCAGTTCTTC	CASSQVLAGYNEQFF
TRBV6-2/TRBV6-3	TRBJ2-7	TRBD2	.	TGTGCCAGCAGTTTGGGGCGGGAGAAGTACTACGAGCAGTACTTC	CASSLGREKYYEQYF
TRBV6-5	TRBJ1-1	TRBD1	.	TGTGCCAGCGGAAAAGGACAGGGCGAAGCTTTCTTT	CASGKGQGEAFF
TRBV19	TRBJ2-3	.	.	TGTGCCAGTAGTATTGCAGGGGGGCGAGGAGATACGCAGTATTTT	CASSIAGGRGDTQYF
TRBV18	TRBJ1-2	.	.	TGTGCCAGCTCACCTGGGGACATGGTCTATGGCTACACCTTC	CASSPGDMVYGYTF
TRBV18	TRBJ1-1	.	once	TGTGCCAGCTCACCGGACCTCGGGGACACTGAAGCTTTCTTT	CASSPDLGDTEAFF
TRBV27	TRBJ1-1	.	.	TGTGCCAGCAGTTTTTACAGGGCCATGAACACTGAAGCTTTCTTT	CASSFYRAMNTEAFF
TRBV5-4	TRBJ2-1	.	.	TGTGCCAGCAGCTCGCGCATCCAGGGCTCCTACAATGAGCAGTTCTTC	CASSSRIQGSYNEQFF
TRBV27	TRBJ2-5	.	.	TGTGCCAGAGAGACCCAGTACTTC	CARETQYF